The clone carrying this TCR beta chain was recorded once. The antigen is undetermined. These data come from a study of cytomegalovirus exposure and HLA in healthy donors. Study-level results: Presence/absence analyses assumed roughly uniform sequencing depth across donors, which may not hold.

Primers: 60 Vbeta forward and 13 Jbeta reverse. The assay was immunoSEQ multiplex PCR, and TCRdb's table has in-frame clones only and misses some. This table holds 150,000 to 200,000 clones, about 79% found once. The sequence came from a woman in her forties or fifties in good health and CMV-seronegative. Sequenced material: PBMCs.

The CDR3 nucleotides are TGTGCCAGCAGTTCAAGTAGCGGGAGGGTTTTTTACGAGCAGTACTTC. Translation gives CASSSSSGRVFYEQYF. This rearrangement joins TRBV28 to TRBJ2-5; 11 nucleotides line up with TRBD2. Gene TRBJ2-7 matches the end of the DNA better, so the J call may be wrong. The germline V gene has CDR1 MDHEN and CDR2 SYDVKM. The CDR3 loop spans 16 amino acids.